This T cell receptor (beta chain) is from a study of shared clonotypes between healthy human individuals. Study-wide results and limits: The expectation was that sequencing depth would affect clonotype sharing among donors. Generally, naive subsets came out with larger estimated richness than memory subsets. Shared across a few donors were around 4.7% of the naive CD4 clonotypes.

This CDR3 has 11 amino acids. V lost 0 bases and J lost 6, with 1 base in between. CDR1 and CDR2 (germline): SGHTA, FQGNSA. The CD4+ fraction was divided into a CD45RA+ naive subset and a CD45RA-negative memory subset. In regard to this clone: Its antigen is still unknown. The sample holds other DNA sequences that translate to the same CDR3.

Profiling relied on immunoSEQ multiplex PCR, and the TCRdb table lists in-frame clones only, not all of them. This table has 1.6 million or so clones, more than 95% appearing once. The sample comprised naive CD4+ T cells sorted from blood. The subset here: CD45RA+ positively selected. The gene calls are TRBV7-2 and TRBJ2-3; no definite D call. The TCR originated in a man aged 30 to 45 in good health. The CDR3 reads CASSLADTQYF. The CDR3 nucleotides read TGTGCCAGCAGCTTAGCTGATACGCAGTATTTT.